This TCR beta chain was captured in a study of blood T cells in healthy people across ages. Study at large: About one barcoded beta molecule was captured per two T cells (by template switching). Study-level results: Age showed a roughly linear inverse relationship with TCR beta diversity per million T cells. From one million sequenced T cells, diversity estimates were lower bounds. Versus aged donors, long-lived donors had higher diversity and more naive CD4+ cells.

CDR3 length equals 14 residues. V was cut by 5 bases and J by 2 bases, with 10 bases left in between. Per germline, CDR1 MNHEY and CDR2 SVGEGT. Of note for this clonotype: What it binds is unknown.

A second roughly 6 to 11 cycle PCR used barcoded and J-beta primers. TCRdb re-called the 5' RACE reads with MiXCR, one entry per CDR3 protein. Of roughly 1.5 million distinct CDR3 sequences in the sample, 35% to 45% are singletons; the top ten hold about 4.1%. The chain joins TRBV6-2 or TRBV6-3 to TRBJ1-5; maybe TRBD1 (6 bases). The origin of this receptor is a woman under 30 in good health. The sample comprised blood. CDR3 nucleotides: TGTGCCAGCAGTAAGAACAGGGGCAATCAGCCCCAGCATTTT. The encoded protein is CASSKNRGNQPQHF.